The rows below give T cell receptor beta chains drawn from one sample of a study of T cell repertoires in cytomegalovirus infection. TCRdb re-analysed the reads in MiXCR, keeping a single row per CDR3 protein. In the table there are tens of thousands of distinct CDR3 sequences, around a fifth of which are singletons. Their target antigens are unknown. Here the sequenced sample was CD8+ T cells from cultured PBMCs, taken from culture after CMV antigen stimulation. All receptors come from a human donor in good health (CMV status not recorded). Some clones in this sample may be carry-over from other donors' samples. The CDR3 runs from the conserved cysteine through the conserved F or W. Each record gives: CDR3 length, V gene, clone size, D gene, J gene, CDR3 protein, CDR3 DNA. A D gene is named only where the DNA matches it firmly. Expanded clones are given a class, and other clones once, few, many or no size at all.

length: 13; V: TRBV5-4; size: -; D: -; J: TRBJ2-7; CDR3: CASSLGPLYEQYF; DNA: TGTGCCAGCAGCTTGGGTCCCCTCTACGAGCAGTACTTC
length: 13; V: TRBV6-6; size: -; D: -; J: TRBJ2-7; CDR3: CASRDPGGDEQYF; DNA: TGTGCCAGCAGAGACCCCGGGGGCGACGAGCAGTACTTC
length: 15; V: TRBV4-1; size: few; D: -; J: TRBJ2-7; CDR3: CASSQAGTWGDEQYF; DNA: TGCGCCAGCAGCCAAGCCGGGACATGGGGCGACGAGCAGTACTTC
length: 13; V: TRBV11-2; size: once; D: -; J: TRBJ2-3; CDR3: CASSVRGPDTQYF; DNA: TGTGCCAGCAGCGTGAGAGGTCCAGATACGCAGTATTTT
length: 17; V: TRBV27; size: few; D: TRBD2; J: TRBJ2-1; CDR3: CASSFWGTGGGPTEQFF; DNA: TGTGCCAGCAGTTTTTGGGGTACCGGGGGAGGGCCCACTGAGCAGTTCTTC
length: 14; V: TRBV7-9; size: -; D: -; J: TRBJ2-2; CDR3: CASSLPSGAGELFF; DNA: TGTGCCAGCAGCCTCCCTTCAGGGGCCGGGGAGCTGTTTTTT
length: 14; V: TRBV27; size: few; D: -; J: TRBJ1-1; CDR3: CASGALLGRTEAFF; DNA: TGTGCCAGCGGGGCACTCCTAGGTCGCACTGAAGCTTTCTTT
length: 15; V: TRBV5-4; size: -; D: TRBD2; J: TRBJ2-5; CDR3: CASGGGRQLQETQYF; DNA: TGTGCCAGCGGGGGCGGGAGGCAACTCCAAGAGACCCAGTACTTC
length: 12; V: TRBV6-5; size: -; D: TRBD1; J: TRBJ1-1; CDR3: CASSYGTEEAFF; DNA: TGTGCCAGCAGTTACGGGACAGAGGAAGCTTTCTTT
length: 14; V: TRBV27; size: -; D: -; J: TRBJ2-2; CDR3: CASSIERNTGELFF; DNA: TGTGCCAGCAGTATAGAGCGGAACACCGGGGAGCTGTTTTTT
length: 17; V: TRBV12-5; size: -; D: TRBD1; J: TRBJ2-7; CDR3: CASGLVRTGNFLNEQYF; DNA: TGTGCTAGTGGTTTGGTGCGGACAGGGAATTTTCTGAACGAGCAGTACTTC
length: 13; V: TRBV29-1; size: few; D: TRBD1; J: TRBJ1-2; CDR3: CSVVRDSGDGYTF; DNA: TGCAGCGTCGTCCGGGACAGTGGGGATGGCTACACCTTC
length: 16; V: TRBV6-5; size: few; D: -; J: TRBJ2-1; CDR3: CASSYSKGLRVNEQFF; DNA: TGTGCCAGCAGTTACTCGAAGGGGCTGAGGGTCAATGAGCAGTTCTTC
length: 15; V: TRBV7-3; size: -; D: TRBD2; J: TRBJ2-1; CDR3: CASSPGSSGSYEQFF; DNA: TGTGCCAGCAGCCCCGGGAGTAGCGGGAGTTATGAGCAGTTCTTC
length: 13; V: TRBV4-3; size: many; D: -; J: TRBJ2-2; CDR3: CASSQDRAGELFF; DNA: TGCGCCAGCAGCCAAGACAGGGCCGGGGAGCTGTTTTTT
length: 12; V: TRBV7-2; size: -; D: -; J: TRBJ2-3; CDR3: CASSWAVDTQYF; DNA: TGTGCCAGCAGCTGGGCTGTAGATACGCAGTATTTT
length: 14; V: TRBV14; size: -; D: -; J: TRBJ1-1; CDR3: CASSQVDLNTEAFF; DNA: TGTGCCAGCAGCCAAGTAGACCTAAACACTGAAGCTTTCTTT
length: 15; V: TRBV28; size: many; D: TRBD2; J: TRBJ2-7; CDR3: CASSLLANPSYEQYF; DNA: TGTGCCAGCAGTCTACTAGCGAACCCCTCCTACGAGCAGTACTTC
length: 19; V: TRBV7-2; size: -; D: TRBD2; J: TRBJ2-3; CDR3: CASSWRGTGQGKGTDTQYF; DNA: TGTGCCAGCAGCTGGCGGGGGACTGGCCAGGGCAAGGGCACAGATACGCAGTATTTT
length: 13; V: TRBV29-1; size: -; D: -; J: TRBJ2-5; CDR3: CSAERVGQETQYF; DNA: TGCAGCGCCGAACGGGTGGGACAAGAGACCCAGTACTTC
length: 15; V: TRBV28; size: few; D: -; J: TRBJ2-1; CDR3: CASSGVLSSYNEQFF; DNA: TGTGCCAGCAGTGGAGTTCTTTCCTCCTACAATGAGCAGTTCTTC
length: 15; V: TRBV7-2; size: -; D: -; J: TRBJ2-1; CDR3: CASSLEVSSYNEQFF; DNA: TGTGCCAGCAGCTTAGAGGTAAGCTCCTACAATGAGCAGTTCTTC
length: 16; V: TRBV6-5; size: -; D: TRBD1; J: TRBJ2-4; CDR3: CASSYSTLPGGNIQYF; DNA: TGTGCCAGCAGTTACTCGACCCTGCCAGGGGGCAACATTCAGTACTTC
length: 14; V: TRBV6-6; size: few; D: -; J: TRBJ2-3; CDR3: CASKVQESTDTQYF; DNA: TGTGCCAGCAAAGTTCAGGAGTCCACAGATACGCAGTATTTT
length: 17; V: TRBV15; size: few; D: -; J: TRBJ2-3; CDR3: CATSREGGTVQLSTQYF; DNA: TGTGCCACCAGCAGAGAAGGCGGGACAGTTCAACTGAGTACGCAGTATTTT
length: 13; V: TRBV6-2/TRBV6-3; size: -; D: -; J: TRBJ2-1; CDR3: CASSPDKYNEQFF; DNA: TGTGCCAGCAGTCCCGACAAGTACAATGAGCAGTTCTTC
length: 13; V: TRBV7-9; size: -; D: -; J: TRBJ2-1; CDR3: CASSLGGANEQFF; DNA: TGTGCCAGCAGCTTAGGAGGAGCTAATGAGCAGTTCTTC
length: 13; V: TRBV7-3; size: few; D: -; J: TRBJ2-4; CDR3: CASSKTDENIQYF; DNA: TGTGCCAGCAGCAAAACGGACGAAAACATTCAGTACTTC
length: 17; V: TRBV6-1; size: few; D: TRBD2; J: TRBJ2-7; CDR3: CASSEAGAGGPTDEQYF; DNA: TGTGCCAGCAGTGAAGCGGGAGCGGGAGGGCCGACAGACGAGCAGTACTTC
length: 16; V: TRBV5-5; size: many; D: TRBD1; J: TRBJ2-7; CDR3: CASAQRGQLISYEQYF; DNA: TGTGCCAGCGCTCAACGGGGACAGCTGATCTCCTACGAGCAGTACTTC
length: 13; V: TRBV7-2; size: -; D: -; J: TRBJ2-1; CDR3: CASSLNKVNEQFF; DNA: TGTGCCAGCAGCTTGAATAAGGTAAATGAGCAGTTCTTC
length: 13; V: TRBV7-6; size: -; D: -; J: TRBJ2-5; CDR3: CASSRVVLETQYF; DNA: TGTGCCAGCAGCCGTGTTGTTTTGGAGACCCAGTACTTC
length: 17; V: TRBV9; size: few; D: TRBD2; J: TRBJ2-5; CDR3: CASSARLAGEAKETQYF; DNA: TGTGCCAGCAGCGCCCGACTAGCGGGGGAAGCTAAAGAGACCCAGTACTTC
length: 15; V: TRBV7-2; size: -; D: TRBD1; J: TRBJ2-7; CDR3: CASSLEITGGYEQYF; DNA: TGTGCCAGCAGCTTAGAGATCACAGGGGGATACGAGCAGTACTTC
length: 15; V: TRBV7-2; size: -; D: TRBD2; J: TRBJ2-7; CDR3: CASSSPLAGSYEQYF; DNA: TGTGCCAGCAGCTCCCCGCTAGCGGGCAGCTACGAGCAGTACTTC
length: 16; V: TRBV27; size: few; D: -; J: TRBJ2-1; CDR3: CASSLSTGNSYNEQFF; DNA: TGTGCCAGCAGTTTATCCACAGGGAATTCCTACAATGAGCAGTTCTTC
length: 19; V: TRBV12-5; size: few; D: -; J: TRBJ1-6; CDR3: CASGLSPLGLESYNSPLHF; DNA: TGTGCTAGTGGTTTGAGCCCCCTTGGTTTGGAGTCCTATAATTCACCCCTCCACTTT
length: 16; V: TRBV28; size: many; D: TRBD2; J: TRBJ2-3; CDR3: CASSLRGGSWADTQYF; DNA: TGTGCCAGCAGTTTGCGGGGAGGGTCGTGGGCAGATACGCAGTATTTT
length: 14; V: TRBV4-3; size: few; D: TRBD2; J: TRBJ2-7; CDR3: CASSHVRGSYEQYF; DNA: TGCGCCAGCAGCCACGTACGCGGGAGTTACGAGCAGTACTTC
length: 18; V: TRBV7-8; size: many; D: TRBD2; J: TRBJ2-1; CDR3: CASSAGLAGVSGMYEQFF; DNA: TGTGCCAGCAGCGCGGGACTAGCGGGAGTCTCCGGAATGTATGAGCAGTTCTTC
length: 15; V: TRBV27; size: few; D: TRBD2; J: TRBJ2-1; CDR3: CASSLGLAPYNEQFF; DNA: TGTGCCAGCAGTTTGGGACTAGCCCCCTACAATGAGCAGTTCTTC
length: 17; V: TRBV4-3; size: -; D: -; J: TRBJ2-1; CDR3: CASSQDLAYLGTDEQFF; DNA: TGCGCCAGCAGCCAAGATTTGGCCTACCTTGGAACGGATGAGCAGTTCTTC
length: 16; V: TRBV25-1; size: few; D: -; J: TRBJ2-5; CDR3: CASSEPGGSPKQTQYF; DNA: TGTGCCAGCAGTGAACCCGGAGGGTCGCCCAAACAGACCCAGTACTTC
length: 13; V: TRBV2; size: few; D: -; J: TRBJ1-1; CDR3: CASSYGGVNEAFF; DNA: TGTGCCAGCAGTTACGGGGGCGTGAACGAAGCTTTCTTT
length: 14; V: TRBV7-6; size: -; D: -; J: TRBJ1-1; CDR3: CASSRRRWDTEAFF; DNA: TGTGCCAGCAGCCGGAGACGATGGGACACTGAAGCTTTCTTT
length: 13; V: TRBV6-8; size: -; D: TRBD2; J: TRBJ2-3; CDR3: CASSWTSAGSQYF; DNA: TGTGCCAGCAGTTGGACTAGCGCGGGGTCGCAGTATTTT
length: 15; V: TRBV4-3; size: -; D: -; J: TRBJ2-2; CDR3: CASSQDLSDTGELFF; DNA: TGCGCCAGCAGCCAAGATTTGAGCGACACCGGGGAGCTGTTTTTT
length: 14; V: TRBV12-3/TRBV12-4; size: -; D: -; J: TRBJ2-1; CDR3: CASSALGLNNEQFF; DNA: TGTGCCAGCAGTGCCTTAGGGCTAAACAATGAGCAGTTCTTC
length: 14; V: TRBV10-3; size: few; D: -; J: TRBJ2-7; CDR3: CAISGGDLSYEQYF; DNA: TGTGCCATCAGTGGTGGAGACCTCTCCTACGAGCAGTACTTC
length: 15; V: TRBV7-6; size: medium-sized; D: TRBD1; J: TRBJ1-1; CDR3: CASSAGSQGVTEAFF; DNA: TGTGCCAGCAGCGCCGGGAGTCAGGGGGTCACTGAAGCTTTCTTT
length: 14; V: TRBV6-5; size: -; D: -; J: TRBJ1-2; CDR3: CASSYSSTAYGYTF; DNA: TGTGCCAGCAGTTACTCGTCGACAGCCTATGGCTACACCTTC
length: 13; V: TRBV7-8; size: few; D: -; J: TRBJ1-1; CDR3: CASSLTDFPEAFF; DNA: TGTGCCAGCAGCCTAACGGACTTTCCTGAAGCTTTCTTT
length: 16; V: TRBV4-1; size: few; D: -; J: TRBJ1-4; CDR3: CASSHLALGFTEKLFF; DNA: TGCGCCAGCAGCCACCTGGCGTTGGGCTTTACTGAAAAACTGTTTTTT